Each of the 3 T cell receptor beta chains below was sequenced from the same sample in a study of T-cell memory formation after mild COVID-19. TCRdb reprocessed the 5' RACE reads via MiXCR and lists one record per CDR3 protein. The table has some 350,000 distinct CDR3 sequences, 15% to 20% seen once; the top ten hold 20% to 25%. The sequenced material came from PBMCs or a T cell subset sorted from them (not recorded which). The receptors here all came from a young man who had mild COVID-19 (a few samples of this study predate the infection). Cell type and time point are not known.

There are a few counts of this clonotype. This chain uses TRBV4-1 with TRBJ2-3; D ambiguous. Trimming took off 1 base at V and 6 bases at J, with 14 bases between the two ends. Germline-derived CDR1 and CDR2 are MGHRA and YSYEKL. The length of the CDR3 is 15 residues. DNA for the CDR3: TGCGCCAGCAGCCAAGTCCAGGTCCTAGAGGATACGCAGTATTTT. This codes for CASSQVQVLEDTQYF.

The sample holds many counts of this clonotype. The chain combines TRBV7-2 with TRBJ1-5; no definite D call. Trimming left V 5 bases short and J 1 base short, with 21 bases between. The CDR3 covers 18 residues. Germline lookup yields CDR1 SGHTA and CDR2 FQGNSA. CDR3 sequence: CASSRPWRSPKSNQPQHF. The CDR3 region has the DNA TGTGCCAGCAGCCGCCCATGGCGGTCGCCCAAGAGCAATCAGCCCCAGCATTTT.

In this sample, this clonotype turned up many times. CDR3 protein: CASRTWAGFATEAFF. The DNA of the CDR3 is TGTGCCAGCAGGACCTGGGCAGGGTTCGCCACTGAAGCTTTCTTT. The V and J genes are TRBV7-2 and TRBJ1-1; weak D call: TRBD1 (5 bases). Per the germline V gene, CDR1 is SGHTA and CDR2 is FQGNSA. V was trimmed by 6 bases and J by 4 bases, leaving 18 bases between them. The CDR3 is 15 amino acids.